Each of the 20 T cell receptor beta chains below was sequenced from the same sample in a study of blood T cell repertoires in COVID-19. Data came from immunoSEQ multiplex PCR; TCRdb stores just in-frame clones and leaves some out. Of 150,000 or so clones in the sample, about three quarters are singletons; the top ten hold approximately 4.5%. Sequenced sample: peripheral blood. Every receptor here comes from a woman aged 80 or older with active or convalescent COVID-19.

V and J are TRBV29-1 and TRBJ2-2; D is possibly TRBD2 (6 bases). Germline-derived CDR1 and CDR2 are SQVTM and ANQGSEA. V was shortened by 2 bases and J by 5 bases, with 21 bases between the two germline ends. This CDR3 is built from 17 residues. CDR3 loop: CSVERQRGNSGTGELFF. The CDR3 DNA reads as TGCAGCGTTGAACGTCAACGGGGGAATTCGGGGACCGGGGAGCTGTTTTTT.

V is TRBV5-6 and J is TRBJ1-4; 11 bases line up with TRBD1. This CDR3 is built from 14 residues. The germline V gene encodes CDR1 SGHDT and CDR2 YYEEEE. The V gene end was trimmed by 2 bases and the J gene end by 10 bases; junction bases not matched to a gene: 4. The CDR3 DNA sequence: TGTGCCAGCAGCTTTACGGGGACAGGGGGAAAACTGTTTTTT. Protein: CASSFTGTGGKLFF.

The V call is TRBV10-3, the J call TRBJ1-1; tentative D call: TRBD1 (6 bases). Germline V lookup: CDR1 ENHRY, CDR2 SYGVKD. Trimming left V 2 bases short and J 1 base short, with 8 bases between. The CDR3 length is 14 residues. The CDR3 DNA is TGTGCCATCAGTGAGGGGACAACGAACACTGAAGCTTTCTTT. Its protein is CAISEGTTNTEAFF.

This chain connects TRBV7-2 to TRBJ1-6; D ambiguous. Trimming stripped 1 base from V and 13 bases from J, with 20 bases between. Per germline, CDR1 SGHTA and CDR2 FQGNSA. This CDR3 is 16 amino acids long. The CDR3 bases are TGTGCCAGCAGCTTAGGGGGAGGGCAGGCCCTTCCCCCCCTCCACTTT. Translation: CASSLGGGQALPPLHF.

The V call is TRBV5-1, the J call TRBJ2-5; 9 bases fit TRBD1. This CDR3 is built from 15 residues. Unmatched junction bases numbered 4, after V lost 0 bases and J lost 4 bases. In germline, CDR1 is SGHRS, CDR2 YFSETQ. The CDR3 reads CASSLGDRVTETQYF. CDR3 DNA: TGCGCCAGCAGCTTGGGGGACAGGGTAACAGAGACCCAGTACTTC.

The V gene is TRBV7-9, the J gene TRBJ2-3, with TRBD1 as a possible D gene (5 bases). This CDR3 has 13 amino acids. Trimming pared 4 bases from V and 7 bases from J, leaving 12 bases between. Germline V lookup: CDR1 SEHNR, CDR2 FQNEAQ (reference sequence). The CDR3: CASSSYDSNTQYF. DNA for the CDR3: TGTGCCAGCAGCTCGTACGACAGTAATACGCAGTATTTT.

J is TRBJ2-7 and V is TRBV7-9, with 7 bases fitting TRBD1. The CDR3 is 15 residues long. V trimming: 6 bases; J trimming: 2 bases; junction bases outside the gene matches: 10. Looked up from germline, CDR1 is SEHNR and CDR2 is FQNEAQ (reference sequence). The CDR3 here is CASSSTGVGTYEQYF. CDR3 nucleotides: TGTGCCAGCAGTTCTACAGGGGTCGGGACCTACGAGCAGTACTTC. Supplemented by reference TRBV7-9 and TRBJ2-7, the full variable domain reads DTGVSQNPRHKITKRGQNVTFRCDPISEHNRLYWYRQTLGQGPEFLTYFQNEAQLEKSRLLSDRFSAERPKGSFSTLEIQRTEQGDSAMYLCASSSTGVGTYEQYFGPGTRLTVT.

The chain recombines TRBV30 with TRBJ1-6, with D maybe TRBD1 (5 bases). CDR3 length: 12 residues. Germline assignment: CDR1 GTSNPN and CDR2 SVGIG (reference sequence). The V end was cut by 7 bases, the J end by 9 bases, with 13 bases between. As DNA, the CDR3 is TGTGCCTTGGACAAGGCCGCTTCACCCCTCCACTTT. As protein: CALDKAASPLHF.

V usage is TRBV5-1 and J usage is TRBJ2-7; 9 bases fit TRBD2. The CDR3 totals 14 residues. V lost 6 bases and J lost 0; bases outside the gene matches: 4. Per germline, CDR1 SGHRS and CDR2 YFSETQ. This chain's CDR3 is CASKERGDSYEQYF. The CDR3 nucleotides are TGCGCCAGCAAGGAGCGGGGGGACTCCTACGAGCAGTACTTC.

The V gene is TRBV6-5, the J gene TRBJ1-3, with 8 bases matching TRBD1. The CDR3 totals 14 residues. V was clipped by 7 bases and J by 3 bases; unmatched bases: 5. CDR1 is MNHEY, CDR2 SVGAGI, per germline. The CDR3 spells CASIAGGFGNTIYF. CDR3 sequence (DNA): TGTGCCAGCATCGCAGGGGGCTTTGGAAACACCATATATTTT.

The chain employs TRBV7-2 and TRBJ1-3, with 7 bases lining up with TRBD1. The V and J ends lost 4 bases and 3 bases, in that order; junction bases with no gene match: 9. The CDR3 length is 16 residues. Looked up from germline, CDR1 is SGHTA and CDR2 is FQGNSA. CDR3 loop: CASSSPTGAGGNTIYF. DNA for the CDR3: TGTGCCAGCAGCTCACCAACAGGGGCGGGTGGAAACACCATATATTTT.

The J gene is TRBJ1-2, the V gene TRBV6-5; possible D gene TRBD1, 6 bases. This CDR3 is 15 amino acids long. From germline, CDR1 is MNHEY and CDR2 SVGAGI. Between the trimmed V and J ends, which lost 10 bases and 1 base, there was a span of 19 bases. CDR3 sequence (DNA): TGTGCCACCGTCCCGGGGGGGCGCAGTAACTATGGCTACACCTTC. Translating it yields CATVPGGRSNYGYTF.

This rearrangement joins TRBV20-1 to TRBJ1-3; D remains ambiguous. This CDR3 has 14 residues. The germline CDR1 and CDR2 sequences are DFQATT and SNEGSKA (reference sequence). V was cut by 3 bases and J by 0 bases, with 9 bases left in between. This CDR3 is CSASLGSSGNTIYF. The CDR3 DNA is TGCAGTGCTAGTTTGGGGAGCTCTGGAAACACCATATATTTT.

V is TRBV11-2 and J is TRBJ2-1; 11 bases are a match to TRBD2. V lost 5 bases and J lost 4; bases outside the gene matches: 7. This CDR3 is 16 amino acids long. Germline-derived CDR1 and CDR2 are SGHAT and FQNNGV. CDR3 residues: CASSRSSGGSYNEQFF. Written as DNA, the CDR3 is TGTGCCAGCAGCCGTTCTAGCGGGGGGTCGTACAATGAGCAGTTCTTC.

This clone was counted only a few times. V usage is TRBV4-1 and J usage is TRBJ1-2, with 9 bases identical to TRBD1. Germline CDR1 MGHRA, CDR2 YSYEKL. The CDR3 has 15 residues. With V trimmed by 1 base and J by 3 bases, 3 bases remained unmatched. CDR3 in amino acids: CASSQGTGDDYGYTF. The DNA for the CDR3 is TGCGCCAGCAGCCAAGGGACAGGGGACGACTATGGCTACACCTTC.

The V and J genes are TRBV30 and TRBJ2-5; perhaps TRBD1 as D (5 bases). Germline V gives CDR1 GTSNPN, CDR2 SVGIG (reference sequence). This CDR3 has 17 amino acids. Deletions cut 4 bases from V and 2 bases from J, with 23 bases between. The CDR3, as DNA: TGTGCCTGGACCCCAAACAGGATGGACACACCACAAGAGACCCAGTACTTC. Its translation is CAWTPNRMDTPQETQYF.

The genes are TRBV19 and TRBJ2-7; D is ambiguous. This CDR3 spans 13 amino acids. Germline V lookup: CDR1 LNHDA, CDR2 SQIVND (reference sequence). V was pared by 5 bases and J by 6 bases, with 14 bases between. The CDR3 bases are TGTGCCAGTAGTTCCCTTGGCCGTTCCGAGCAGTACTTC. Translation: CASSSLGRSEQYF.

This rearrangement joins TRBV24-1 to TRBJ1-5; TRBD1 matches at 9 bases. Germline loops: CDR1 KGHDR, CDR2 SFDVKD. CDR3 length: 16 residues. The junction had 9 bases not matched to a gene; V was cut back by 4 bases and J by 6 bases. CDR3 nucleotides: TGTGCCACCAGTGACCCCGGACAGGGGAACAGTCAGCCCCAGCATTTT. Its protein is CATSDPGQGNSQPQHF.

This clone has a handful of counts. This chain uses TRBV9 with TRBJ2-2, with 7 positions matching TRBD2. Per the germline V gene, CDR1 is SGDLS and CDR2 is YYNGEE. The CDR3 loop spans 17 amino acids. Trimming at V came to 0 bases and at J to 4 bases, leaving 9 bases not matched to a gene. The CDR3 region is CASSVDMRGLTTGELFF. CDR3 in DNA: TGTGCCAGCAGCGTAGATATGCGGGGGTTGACCACCGGGGAGCTGTTTTTT.

Ten or more counts support this clone. This chain connects TRBV4-1 to TRBJ2-5; 9 bases line up with TRBD1. With V trimmed by 5 bases and J by 3 bases, 4 bases remained unmatched. The CDR3 totals 14 residues. Germline-derived CDR1 and CDR2 are MGHRA and YSYEKL. CDR3 amino acids: CASSEDRGEETQYF. CDR3 in DNA: TGCGCCAGCAGCGAGGACAGGGGAGAAGAGACCCAGTACTTC.